This is a list of T cell receptor beta chains from one sample in a study of yellow fever vaccine responses in identical twins. MiXCR, applied by TCRdb to the RT-PCR reads, yields one record per CDR3 protein. The table lists 2,000 or so distinct CDR3 sequences, approximately 82% of them singletons. The sample in question was T cells from blood (PBMCs), unsorted or a sorted subset (not recorded which), obtained before or after yellow fever vaccination (not recorded which). These receptors were taken from a young woman who received the yellow fever vaccine. Both conserved end residues are part of each CDR3. D genes are given only for firm matches. A row's size may be missing; if present it is once, few, many or a size class.

j_gene: TRBJ1-1
d_gene: NA
abundance: NA
v_gene: TRBV4-1
CDR3nt: TGCGCCAGCAGCCTTGACCGGGACGCTGAAGCTTTCTTT
CDR3aa: CASSLDRDAEAFF

j_gene: TRBJ2-1
d_gene: TRBD1
abundance: NA
v_gene: TRBV2
CDR3nt: TGTGCCAGAAGGACAGGCGAAGCCTACAATGAGCAGTTCTTC
CDR3aa: CARRTGEAYNEQFF

j_gene: TRBJ2-1
d_gene: NA
abundance: NA
v_gene: TRBV15
CDR3nt: TGTGCCACCAGCAGAGAAGGCAGCCAAGGTGAGCAGTTCTTC
CDR3aa: CATSREGSQGEQFF

j_gene: TRBJ2-2
d_gene: TRBD1
abundance: NA
v_gene: TRBV7-7
CDR3nt: TGTGCCAGCAGCTTAGGACAGGGGAACACCGGGGAGCTGTTTTTT
CDR3aa: CASSLGQGNTGELFF

j_gene: TRBJ1-2
d_gene: NA
abundance: few
v_gene: TRBV20-1
CDR3nt: TGCAGTGCTACCCCCCTCGGGTCCGGTGGCTACACCTTC
CDR3aa: CSATPLGSGGYTF

j_gene: TRBJ2-1
d_gene: NA
abundance: NA
v_gene: TRBV29-1
CDR3nt: TGCAGCGTTGAAGATCGGGGACCCTGCACCTTC
CDR3aa: CSVEDRGPCTF

j_gene: TRBJ2-3
d_gene: NA
abundance: NA
v_gene: TRBV11-2
CDR3nt: TGTGCCAGCAGTACCTCACCAGATACGCAGTATTTT
CDR3aa: CASSTSPDTQYF

j_gene: TRBJ2-7
d_gene: NA
abundance: NA
v_gene: TRBV11-2
CDR3nt: TGTGCCAGCAGCTCCCTCGGCAGGCAACCCTACGAGCAGTACTTC
CDR3aa: CASSSLGRQPYEQYF

j_gene: TRBJ2-1
d_gene: NA
abundance: NA
v_gene: TRBV20-1
CDR3nt: TGCAGTGTTAGCAGGGGACCGGCCGAGCAGTTCTTC
CDR3aa: CSVSRGPAEQFF

j_gene: TRBJ2-2
d_gene: NA
abundance: NA
v_gene: TRBV7-6
CDR3nt: TGTGCCAGCAGCTTACGAAGGGACAAACCCACAGGCCGGAACACCGGGGAGCTGTTTTTT
CDR3aa: CASSLRRDKPTGRNTGELFF

j_gene: TRBJ2-1
d_gene: TRBD2
abundance: NA
v_gene: TRBV4-1
CDR3nt: TGCGCCAGCAGCCAAGACGGGCGGGAGGTCAATGAGCAGTTCTTC
CDR3aa: CASSQDGREVNEQFF

j_gene: TRBJ2-1
d_gene: NA
abundance: NA
v_gene: TRBV2
CDR3nt: TGTGCCAGCAGTGAAGAATCGGTCGCCGCAGGTGAGCAGTTCTTC
CDR3aa: CASSEESVAAGEQFF

j_gene: TRBJ2-5
d_gene: NA
abundance: NA
v_gene: TRBV5-1
CDR3nt: TGCGCCAGCAGCAGCCTCCCCCAAGAGACCCAGTACTTC
CDR3aa: CASSSLPQETQYF

j_gene: TRBJ2-1
d_gene: TRBD2
abundance: NA
v_gene: TRBV27
CDR3nt: TGTGCCAGCAGTTTTGGGAGGGACAATGAGCAGTTCTTC
CDR3aa: CASSFGRDNEQFF

j_gene: TRBJ2-5
d_gene: NA
abundance: once
v_gene: TRBV11-3
CDR3nt: TGTGCCAGCAGTATCCACACTAGTGGGACCCAGTACTTC
CDR3aa: CASSIHTSGTQYF

j_gene: TRBJ1-2
d_gene: TRBD1
abundance: NA
v_gene: TRBV7-1
CDR3nt: TGTGCCAGCAGCTCAAATCCGGGACAGGGGGAAGACTACACCTTC
CDR3aa: CASSSNPGQGEDYTF

j_gene: TRBJ2-1
d_gene: TRBD1
abundance: NA
v_gene: TRBV7-9
CDR3nt: TGTGCCAGCAGCCCCGGGACAGGCAACAATGAGCAGTTCTTC
CDR3aa: CASSPGTGNNEQFF

j_gene: TRBJ2-1
d_gene: NA
abundance: NA
v_gene: TRBV11-1
CDR3nt: TGTGCCAGCAGCTTAGCCGGGAGTGATGAGCAGTTCTTC
CDR3aa: CASSLAGSDEQFF

j_gene: TRBJ1-2
d_gene: NA
abundance: few
v_gene: TRBV6-5
CDR3nt: TGTGCCAGCAGTTACTCGAACCGGGGCAGGAGCTATGGCTACACCTTC
CDR3aa: CASSYSNRGRSYGYTF

j_gene: TRBJ1-1
d_gene: NA
abundance: NA
v_gene: TRBV5-1
CDR3nt: TGCGCCAGCAGCCACGCGGGAAAGGCGGCGAACACTGAAGCTTTCTTT
CDR3aa: CASSHAGKAANTEAFF

j_gene: TRBJ2-1
d_gene: TRBD1
abundance: NA
v_gene: TRBV10-1
CDR3nt: TGCGCCAGCAGCGGGACAGGCCGAAGCTCCTACAATGAGCAGTTCTTC
CDR3aa: CASSGTGRSSYNEQFF

j_gene: TRBJ1-1
d_gene: TRBD1
abundance: once
v_gene: TRBV20-1
CDR3nt: TGCAGTGCTGGGAAAGGGGGCTCGTGGACTGAAGCTTTCTTT
CDR3aa: CSAGKGGSWTEAFF

j_gene: TRBJ2-3
d_gene: NA
abundance: NA
v_gene: TRBV25-1
CDR3nt: TGTGCCAGCAGTCCCCGAGGAGGGAACACAGATACGCAGTATTTT
CDR3aa: CASSPRGGNTDTQYF

j_gene: TRBJ2-1
d_gene: TRBD2
abundance: NA
v_gene: TRBV11-2
CDR3nt: TGTGCCAGCAGCTTAAGCGGGGGGAACTACAATGAGCAGTTCTTC
CDR3aa: CASSLSGGNYNEQFF

j_gene: TRBJ2-1
d_gene: TRBD1
abundance: NA
v_gene: TRBV5-1
CDR3nt: TGCGCCAGCAGCCAAGGGACAGCAGTTATTCACAATGAGCAGTTCTTC
CDR3aa: CASSQGTAVIHNEQFF

j_gene: TRBJ2-1
d_gene: NA
abundance: NA
v_gene: TRBV28
CDR3nt: TGTGCCAGCAGGACAGTCGGGGAGCAGTTCTTC
CDR3aa: CASRTVGEQFF

j_gene: TRBJ1-4
d_gene: TRBD1
abundance: once
v_gene: TRBV7-6
CDR3nt: TGTGCCAGCAGCAGGACAGGGGGTAATGAAAAACTGTTTTTT
CDR3aa: CASSRTGGNEKLFF

j_gene: TRBJ2-1
d_gene: TRBD1
abundance: NA
v_gene: TRBV5-1
CDR3nt: TGCGCCAGCAGCGTGATACAGGGGGCAGTTGAGCAGTTCTTC
CDR3aa: CASSVIQGAVEQFF

j_gene: TRBJ1-1
d_gene: NA
abundance: NA
v_gene: TRBV18
CDR3nt: TGTGCCAGCTCACCGGACACTAAGAACACTGAAGCTTTCTTT
CDR3aa: CASSPDTKNTEAFF

j_gene: TRBJ2-5
d_gene: TRBD2
abundance: NA
v_gene: TRBV10-1
CDR3nt: TGCGCCAGCAGTGAGTCGATTGGTTCGGGAGGGCCATTTGTGTCGTCGGAGACCCAGTACTTC
CDR3aa: CASSESIGSGGPFVSSETQYF

j_gene: TRBJ2-5
d_gene: NA
abundance: NA
v_gene: TRBV3-1
CDR3nt: TGTGCCAGCAGCCAACAGACCCAGTACTTC
CDR3aa: CASSQQTQYF

j_gene: TRBJ1-4
d_gene: TRBD1
abundance: NA
v_gene: TRBV7-9
CDR3nt: TGTGCCAGCAGCCCTCCGGGACAGTATAATGAAAAACTGTTTTTT
CDR3aa: CASSPPGQYNEKLFF

j_gene: TRBJ1-1
d_gene: NA
abundance: NA
v_gene: TRBV10-3
CDR3nt: TGTGCCATCACTCAACAGGGCGGGGACGAAGCTTTCTTT
CDR3aa: CAITQQGGDEAFF

j_gene: TRBJ1-5
d_gene: TRBD1
abundance: NA
v_gene: TRBV12-3/TRBV12-4
CDR3nt: TGTGCCAGCAGTTTGGACAGGGTCGGTCAGCCCCAGCATTTT
CDR3aa: CASSLDRVGQPQHF

j_gene: TRBJ1-4
d_gene: NA
abundance: few
v_gene: TRBV23-1
CDR3nt: NA
CDR3aa: CASSHPGTPKKTVFF

j_gene: TRBJ2-3
d_gene: NA
abundance: NA
v_gene: TRBV11-3
CDR3nt: TGTGCCAGCAGCTTACGGTCTGCAGGGGGCACAGATACGCAGTATTTT
CDR3aa: CASSLRSAGGTDTQYF

j_gene: TRBJ2-2
d_gene: NA
abundance: NA
v_gene: TRBV2
CDR3nt: TGTGCCAGCAGTAAAACCGGGACACTTAACACCGGGGAGCTGTTTTTT
CDR3aa: CASSKTGTLNTGELFF

j_gene: TRBJ2-2
d_gene: TRBD1
abundance: NA
v_gene: TRBV11-3
CDR3nt: TGTGCCAGCAGCCCACAGGGGACCGGGGAGCTGTTTTTT
CDR3aa: CASSPQGTGELFF

j_gene: TRBJ2-1
d_gene: TRBD1
abundance: NA
v_gene: TRBV18
CDR3nt: TGTGCCAGCTCACTTGACAGGGGGCCCTACAATGAGCAGTTCTTC
CDR3aa: CASSLDRGPYNEQFF

j_gene: TRBJ2-7
d_gene: NA
abundance: few
v_gene: TRBV12-3/TRBV12-4
CDR3nt: TGTGCCAGCAGTTTATCAGGGCACTCCTACGAGCAGTACTTC
CDR3aa: CASSLSGHSYEQYF

j_gene: TRBJ1-3
d_gene: NA
abundance: NA
v_gene: TRBV19
CDR3nt: TGTGCCAGTAGTAGTTCGACTCGATTTTCTGGAAACACCATATATTTT
CDR3aa: CASSSSTRFSGNTIYF

j_gene: TRBJ1-2
d_gene: NA
abundance: NA
v_gene: TRBV18
CDR3nt: TGTGCCAGCACTCACCGTTCAGGCGCCAACTATGGCTACACCTTC
CDR3aa: CASTHRSGANYGYTF

j_gene: TRBJ2-5
d_gene: TRBD2
abundance: NA
v_gene: TRBV12-3/TRBV12-4
CDR3nt: TGTGCCAGCAGTCCCTTAGCGGGTGCGGGAGAGACCCAGTACTTC
CDR3aa: CASSPLAGAGETQYF

j_gene: TRBJ1-1
d_gene: NA
abundance: NA
v_gene: TRBV13
CDR3nt: TGTGCCAGCAGCTTACGGGGGGCGGCGGACACTGAAGCTTTCTTT
CDR3aa: CASSLRGAADTEAFF

j_gene: TRBJ2-7
d_gene: TRBD2
abundance: NA
v_gene: TRBV11-2
CDR3nt: TGTGCCAGCAGCTCATCTAGCGGGGTAACCTACGAGCAGTACTTC
CDR3aa: CASSSSSGVTYEQYF